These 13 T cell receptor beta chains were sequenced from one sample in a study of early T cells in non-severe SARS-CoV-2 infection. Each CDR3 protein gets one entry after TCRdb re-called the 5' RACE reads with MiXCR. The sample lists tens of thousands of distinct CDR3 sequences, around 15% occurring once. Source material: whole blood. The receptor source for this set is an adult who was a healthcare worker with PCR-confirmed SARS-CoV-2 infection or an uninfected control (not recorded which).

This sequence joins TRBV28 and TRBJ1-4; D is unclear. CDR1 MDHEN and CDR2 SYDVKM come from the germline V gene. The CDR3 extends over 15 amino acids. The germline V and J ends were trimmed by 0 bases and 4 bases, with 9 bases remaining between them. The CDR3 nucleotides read TGTGCCAGCAGTTTATGGGGAGGGAATAATGAAAAACTGTTTTTT. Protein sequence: CASSLWGGNNEKLFF.

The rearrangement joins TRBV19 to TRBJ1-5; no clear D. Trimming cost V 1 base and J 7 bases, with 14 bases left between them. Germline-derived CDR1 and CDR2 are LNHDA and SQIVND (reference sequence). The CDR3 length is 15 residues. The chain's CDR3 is CASSIAPGMRQPQHF. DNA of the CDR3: TGTGCCAGTAGTATAGCCCCCGGGATGCGACAGCCCCAGCATTTT.

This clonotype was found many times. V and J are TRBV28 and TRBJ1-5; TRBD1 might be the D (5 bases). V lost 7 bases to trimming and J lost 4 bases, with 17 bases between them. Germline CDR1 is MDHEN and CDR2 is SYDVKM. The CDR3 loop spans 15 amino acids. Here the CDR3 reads CASKRTQRGNQPQHF. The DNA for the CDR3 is TGTGCCAGCAAAAGGACGCAAAGGGGTAATCAGCCCCAGCATTTT. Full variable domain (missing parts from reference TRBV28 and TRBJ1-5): DVKVTQSSRYLVKRTGEKVFLECVQDMDHENMFWYRQDPGLGLRLIYFSYDVKMKEKGDIPEGYSVSREKKERFSLILESASTNQTSMYLCASKRTQRGNQPQHFGDGTRLSIL.

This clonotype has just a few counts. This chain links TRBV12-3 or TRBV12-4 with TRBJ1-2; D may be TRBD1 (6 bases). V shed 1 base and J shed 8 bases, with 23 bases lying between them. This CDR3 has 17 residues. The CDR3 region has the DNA TGTGCCAGCAGTTTAGGTGCCCTTGAGGGGGACGTTGAGGGCTACACCTTC. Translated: CASSLGALEGDVEGYTF.

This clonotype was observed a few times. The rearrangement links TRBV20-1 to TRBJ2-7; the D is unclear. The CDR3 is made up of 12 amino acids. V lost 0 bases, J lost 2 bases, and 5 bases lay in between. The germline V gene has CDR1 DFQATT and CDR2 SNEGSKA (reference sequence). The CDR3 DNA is TGCAGTGCTAGAGATTATACCTACGAGCAGTACTTC. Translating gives CSARDYTYEQYF.

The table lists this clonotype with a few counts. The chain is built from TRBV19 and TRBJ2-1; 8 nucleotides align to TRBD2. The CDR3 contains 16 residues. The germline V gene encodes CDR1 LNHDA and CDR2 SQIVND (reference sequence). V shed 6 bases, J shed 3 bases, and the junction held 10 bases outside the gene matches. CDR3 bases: TGTGCCAGTAGCCGTCCACTAGCGGCAGACTACAATGAGCAGTTCTTC. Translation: CASSRPLAADYNEQFF.

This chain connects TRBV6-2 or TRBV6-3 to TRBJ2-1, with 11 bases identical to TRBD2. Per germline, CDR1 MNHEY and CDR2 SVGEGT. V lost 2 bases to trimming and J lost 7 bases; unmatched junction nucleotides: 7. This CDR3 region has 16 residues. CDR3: CASSYVAGGPRNEQFF. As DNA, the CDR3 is TGTGCCAGCAGTTACGTAGCGGGAGGGCCGCGGAATGAGCAGTTCTTC.

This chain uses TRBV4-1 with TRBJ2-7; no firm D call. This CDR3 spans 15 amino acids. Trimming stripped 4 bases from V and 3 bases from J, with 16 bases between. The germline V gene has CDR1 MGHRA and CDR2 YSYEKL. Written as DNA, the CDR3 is TGCGCCAGCAGCCCCCAAGGGCGCAATCACTACGAGCAGTACTTC. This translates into CASSPQGRNHYEQYF.

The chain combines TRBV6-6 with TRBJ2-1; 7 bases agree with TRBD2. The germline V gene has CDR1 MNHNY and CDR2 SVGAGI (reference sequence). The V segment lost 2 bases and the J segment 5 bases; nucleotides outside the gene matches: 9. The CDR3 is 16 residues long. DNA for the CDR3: TGTGCCAGCAGTTACGCGTCGGGGGGAAATAACAATGAGCAGTTCTTC. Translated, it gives CASSYASGGNNNEQFF.

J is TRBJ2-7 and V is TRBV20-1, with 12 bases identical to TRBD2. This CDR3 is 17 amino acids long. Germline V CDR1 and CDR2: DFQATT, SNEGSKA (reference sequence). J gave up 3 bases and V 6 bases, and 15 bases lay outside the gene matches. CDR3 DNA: TGCAGTGCGGTCCCACGGCCTAGCGGGAGGGCCGTCTACGAGCAGTACTTC. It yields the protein CSAVPRPSGRAVYEQYF.

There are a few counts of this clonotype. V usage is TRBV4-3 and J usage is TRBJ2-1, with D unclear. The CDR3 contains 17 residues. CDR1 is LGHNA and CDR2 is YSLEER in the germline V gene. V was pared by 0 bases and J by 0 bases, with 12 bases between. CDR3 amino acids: CASSQEPAQSSYNEQFF. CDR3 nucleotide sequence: TGCGCCAGCAGCCAAGAGCCCGCCCAGAGCTCCTACAATGAGCAGTTCTTC.

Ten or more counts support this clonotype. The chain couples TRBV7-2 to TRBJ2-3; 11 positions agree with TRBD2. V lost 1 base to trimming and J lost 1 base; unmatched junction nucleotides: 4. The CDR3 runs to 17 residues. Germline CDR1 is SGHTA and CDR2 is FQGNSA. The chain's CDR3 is CASSLVLAGEGTDTQYF. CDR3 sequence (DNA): TGTGCCAGCAGCTTAGTACTAGCGGGAGAGGGCACAGATACGCAGTATTTT.

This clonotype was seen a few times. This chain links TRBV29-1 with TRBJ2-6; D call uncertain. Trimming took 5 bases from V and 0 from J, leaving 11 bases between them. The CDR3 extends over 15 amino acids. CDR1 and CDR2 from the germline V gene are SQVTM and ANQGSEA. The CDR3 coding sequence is TGCAGCGTTCTAGGATCCTCCTCTGGGGCCAACGTCCTGACTTTC. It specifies CSVLGSSSGANVLTF.